The 26 T cell receptor beta chains in this list originate from one sample, sequenced in a study of T cell responses to AZD1222 COVID-19 vaccine. Clones were read by immunoSEQ multiplex PCR, and TCRdb kept only the in-frame ones, dropping some. The table lists approximately 100,000 clones, 90% to 95% of them singletons. The sample was peripheral blood, taken on day 0 of AZD1222 vaccination. Every receptor here comes from an adult in good health.

This chain uses TRBV7-9 with TRBJ2-3; tentatively, D is TRBD1 (6 bases). Deletions cut 3 bases from V and 2 bases from J, with 18 bases between. Germline CDR1 is SEHNR and CDR2 is FQNEAQ (reference sequence). The CDR3 spans 17 residues. DNA for the CDR3: TGTGCCAGCAGCTTTAGAGGGCCGACAGGCCACACAGATACGCAGTATTTT. This translates into CASSFRGPTGHTDTQYF. The full variable domain, rest sourced from reference TRBV7-9 and TRBJ2-3, is DTGVSQNPRHKITKRGQNVTFRCDPISEHNRLYWYRQTLGQGPEFLTYFQNEAQLEKSRLLSDRFSAERPKGSFSTLEIQRTEQGDSAMYLCASSFRGPTGHTDTQYFGPGTRLTVL.

The chain is built from TRBV5-1 and TRBJ2-7; 11 bases are a match to TRBD1. After removal of 4 bases from V and 5 bases from J, the junction contained 5 bases not matched to a gene. Germline CDR1 SGHRS, CDR2 YFSETQ. This CDR3 contains 14 residues. The CDR3 DNA reads as TGCGCCAGCAGCCTAGGACAGGGGGCCCACGAGCAGTACTTC. The encoded protein is CASSLGQGAHEQYF. The variable domain in full, completed from reference TRBV5-1 and TRBJ2-7, reads KAGVTQTPRYLIKTRGQQVTLSCSPISGHRSVSWYQQTPGQGLQFLFEYFSETQRNKGNFPGRFSGRQFSNSRSEMNVSTLELGDSALYLCASSLGQGAHEQYFGPGTRLTVT.

The chain carries TRBV27 and TRBJ1-6, with D possibly TRBD1 on 5 matching bases. The ends were cut back, 2 bases at V and 2 bases at J, with 10 bases in the middle. The CDR3 covers 16 residues. CDR1 is MNHEY, CDR2 SMNVEV, per germline (reference sequence). CDR3 coding DNA: TGTGCCAGCAGTTTAATGGAGGGGCCCTATAATTCACCCCTCCACTTT. Its translation is CASSLMEGPYNSPLHF.

V gene TRBV7-9 combines with J gene TRBJ1-1, with a weak D call TRBD1 (5 bases). Germline assignment: CDR1 SEHNR and CDR2 FQNEAQ (reference sequence). Deletions cut 3 bases from V and 4 bases from J, with 12 bases between. This CDR3 has 14 residues. CDR3 sequence reads: CASSFGGVTTEAFF. Written as DNA, the CDR3 is TGTGCCAGCAGCTTTGGGGGGGTTACCACTGAAGCTTTCTTT.

This chain joins TRBV5-1 and TRBJ2-7, with no clear D. CDR3 length: 14 amino acids. V was shortened by 2 bases and J by 2 bases, with 11 bases between the two germline ends. Germline V gene lookup returns CDR1 SGHRS and CDR2 YFSETQ. The CDR3 is CASSFGLGAYEQYF. CDR3 nucleotides: TGCGCCAGCAGCTTTGGCCTAGGAGCCTACGAGCAGTACTTC.

The V gene is TRBV11-2, the J gene TRBJ1-1; possible D gene TRBD1, 6 bases. V shed 6 bases and J shed 4 bases, with 12 bases lying between them. The CDR3 is 13 amino acids. Germline assignment: CDR1 SGHAT and CDR2 FQNNGV. This chain's CDR3 is CASRTGGATEAFF. The CDR3 DNA is TGTGCCAGCAGAACTGGGGGCGCCACTGAAGCTTTCTTT.

This clone has more than one count but fewer than ten. The V call is TRBV7-2, the J call TRBJ2-5; the D is unclear. Germline-derived CDR1 and CDR2 are SGHTA and FQGNSA. The V gene lost 5 bases and the J gene lost 2 bases, with 6 bases spanning the gap. This CDR3 region has 12 residues. CDR3 in amino acids: CASSPTQETQYF. The DNA for the CDR3 is TGTGCCAGCAGCCCTACACAAGAGACCCAGTACTTC.

The chain has TRBV7-9 and TRBJ2-7, with D tentatively TRBD2 (6 bases). Germline CDR1 SEHNR, CDR2 FQNEAQ (reference sequence). The V gene lost 1 base and the J gene lost 2 bases, with 9 bases spanning the gap. The CDR3 sequence is 14 residues long. CDR3 bases: TGTGCCAGCAGCTTAGGGGACTTCACCTACGAGCAGTACTTC. Translating it yields CASSLGDFTYEQYF.

A single count supports this clone. The rearrangement links TRBV18 to TRBJ1-5; D might be TRBD1 (5 bases). The germline gives CDR1 KGHSH, CDR2 LQKENI. V lost 3 bases and J 7 bases, leaving 25 bases between the germline ends. The CDR3 has 18 residues. The CDR3 bases are TGTGCCAGCTCACCCTTAGCTTTGACAGTGGCCCCCGGACAGCCCCAGCATTTT. Encoded protein: CASSPLALTVAPGQPQHF.

This clone was detected only once. The chain uses TRBV29-1 and TRBJ1-2; 9 bases are shared with TRBD1. This CDR3 is built from 15 residues. Unmatched junction bases numbered 8, after V lost 5 bases and J lost 1 base. Germline values: CDR1 SQVTM, CDR2 ANQGSEA. The CDR3 sequence is CSVLSGTGFNYGYTF. The CDR3 region has the DNA TGCAGCGTTCTCTCCGGGACAGGGTTTAACTATGGCTACACCTTC.

The J gene is TRBJ1-2, the V gene TRBV9; 10 bases align to TRBD1. CDR3 size: 14 residues. After removal of 2 bases from V and 10 bases from J, the junction contained 8 bases not matched to a gene. Per the germline V gene, CDR1 is SGDLS and CDR2 is YYNGEE. CDR3 sequence (DNA): TGTGCCAGCAGCGTCTTCGGGACAGGGGACGACTACACCTTC. It translates to CASSVFGTGDDYTF.

V and J are TRBV6-5 and TRBJ1-2; D is unclear. The CDR3 has 11 amino acids. Deletions cut 7 bases from V and 5 bases from J, with 8 bases between. CDR1 is MNHEY and CDR2 is SVGAGI in the germline V gene. The CDR3 DNA sequence: TGTGCCAGCACTCAACTTTATGGCTACACCTTC. Residues: CASTQLYGYTF.

This chain uses TRBV19 with TRBJ2-3, with 8 bases that match TRBD1. Looked up from germline, CDR1 is LNHDA and CDR2 is SQIVND (reference sequence). This CDR3 is built from 16 residues. After removal of 3 bases from V and 0 bases from J, the junction contained 5 bases not matched to a gene. The CDR3 coding sequence is TGTGCCAGTAGTATCGCAGGGGGCCTTAGCACAGATACGCAGTATTTT. It translates to CASSIAGGLSTDTQYF.

V and J are TRBV19 and TRBJ1-2; the D gene is possibly TRBD1 (6 bases). The V end was cut by 5 bases, the J end by 2 bases, with 15 bases between. This CDR3 is built from 15 residues. CDR1 is LNHDA, CDR2 SQIVND, per germline (reference sequence). CDR3 nucleotides: TGTGCCAGTAGTCAGAACAGGGATGCCAACTATGGCTACACCTTC. Its translation: CASSQNRDANYGYTF.

The V call is TRBV5-4, the J call TRBJ1-6; TRBD1 agrees at 9 bases. V trimming: 4 bases; J trimming: 10 bases; junction bases outside the gene matches: 9. Germline V lookup: CDR1 SGHNT, CDR2 YYREEE (reference sequence). CDR3 length equals 15 residues. The DNA of the CDR3 is TGTGCCAGCAGCACGACCGGGACAGGGTTCTCACCCCTCCACTTT. Translation gives CASSTTGTGFSPLHF.

V usage is TRBV5-4 and J usage is TRBJ2-7; D unresolved. CDR1 is SGHNT, CDR2 YYREEE, per germline (reference sequence). The V end lost 4 bases, the J end lost 1 base, and 12 bases lay between the germline ends. The CDR3 length is 14 residues. This CDR3 is CASSLDRRSYEQYF. CDR3 DNA sequence: TGTGCCAGCAGCCTGGATCGGCGGTCCTACGAGCAGTACTTC.

The V call is TRBV28, the J call TRBJ1-2; D is uncertain. The CDR3 is made up of 14 amino acids. The germline V gene has CDR1 MDHEN and CDR2 SYDVKM. V was cut by 3 bases and J by 0 bases, with 8 bases left in between. The DNA of the CDR3 is TGTGCCAGCAGTTTTCGGGTCCCTAACTATGGCTACACCTTC. Translated, it gives CASSFRVPNYGYTF.

V gene TRBV10-3 combines with J gene TRBJ2-3, with a possible D match to TRBD1 (6 bases). CDR1 ENHRY and CDR2 SYGVKD come from the germline V gene. The CDR3 contains 13 residues. Between the trimmed V and J ends, which lost 5 bases and 2 bases, there was a span of 8 bases. The CDR3 here is CAISWTDTDTQYF. The CDR3 DNA sequence: TGTGCCATCAGTTGGACAGACACAGATACGCAGTATTTT.

The chain couples TRBV19 to TRBJ1-1; the D gene is possibly TRBD1 (5 bases). The CDR3 is 16 amino acids. Trimming cost V 0 bases and J 6 bases, with 17 bases left between them. The germline V gene encodes CDR1 LNHDA and CDR2 SQIVND (reference sequence). CDR3 in amino acids: CASSIDWGGSSPEAFF. CDR3 coding DNA: TGTGCCAGTAGTATAGATTGGGGGGGATCAAGCCCTGAAGCTTTCTTT.

The chain combines TRBV18 with TRBJ1-1; 10 bases match TRBD1. V lost 5 bases and J lost 3; bases outside the gene matches: 12. CDR1 and CDR2 (germline): KGHSH, LQKENI. The CDR3 is 17 amino acids. This CDR3 is CASSGLPTGGLDTEAFF. The CDR3 DNA follows: TGTGCCAGCTCAGGGCTCCCGACAGGGGGCCTCGACACTGAAGCTTTCTTT. Together with reference TRBV18 and TRBJ1-1, the CDR3 gives the full variable domain: NAGVMQNPRHLVRRRGQEARLRCSPMKGHSHVYWYRQLPEEGLKFMVYLQKENIIDESGMPKERFSAEFPKEGPSILRIQQVVRGDSAAYFCASSGLPTGGLDTEAFFGQGTRLTVV.

This clone was found a few times. This chain connects TRBV4-1 to TRBJ1-1; the match to TRBD1 covers 9 bases. Germline CDR1 and CDR2: MGHRA and YSYEKL. There are 17 residues in the CDR3. The ends lost 3 bases at V and 0 bases at J; junction bases unmatched: 8. In DNA, the CDR3 is TGCGCCAGCAGCCACACGACAGGGGGGTGGATGAACACTGAAGCTTTCTTT. Its protein product is CASSHTTGGWMNTEAFF.

The chain employs TRBV4-3 and TRBJ1-3, with a possible D match to TRBD1 (6 bases). This CDR3 comprises 17 residues. Germline V gene data show CDR1 as LGHNA and CDR2 as YSLEER. DNA for the CDR3: TGCGTTACGCATGTGTCTGGGGGCCCCCGCTCTGGAAACACCATATATTTT. Its translation: CVTHVSGGPRSGNTIYF.

The table lists this clone with a count of one. The V and J genes are TRBV28 and TRBJ1-2; D gene uncertain. Germline V lookup: CDR1 MDHEN, CDR2 SYDVKM. There are 13 residues in the CDR3. Trimming took off 7 bases at V and 5 bases at J, with 14 bases between the two ends. CDR3 sequence reads: CASNPGASYGYTF. The CDR3 DNA reads TGTGCCAGCAACCCGGGCGCTTCATATGGCTACACCTTC.

V usage is TRBV7-2 and J usage is TRBJ1-1; TRBD1 matches 7 bases. Germline loops: CDR1 SGHTA, CDR2 FQGNSA. Trimming took 4 bases from V and 3 from J; bases not matched to a gene: 8. This CDR3 is built from 15 residues. The chain's CDR3 is CASSSTTGWDTEAFF. The CDR3 DNA sequence: TGTGCCAGCAGCTCGACGACAGGGTGGGACACTGAAGCTTTCTTT.

This sequence joins TRBV6-5 and TRBJ2-7; D unresolved. CDR1 and CDR2 from the germline V gene are MNHEY and SVGAGI. The CDR3 loop spans 13 amino acids. The V end lost 6 bases, the J end lost 3 bases, and 12 bases lay between the germline ends. Here the CDR3 DNA reads TGTGCCAGCAGCAAGACACTCCTCTACGAGCAGTACTTC. Translating gives CASSKTLLYEQYF.

This chain links TRBV28 with TRBJ2-3; D is unclear. The V end was cut by 5 bases, the J end by 0 bases, with 12 bases between. This CDR3 region has 15 residues. CDR1 is MDHEN, CDR2 SYDVKM, per germline. CDR3 protein: CASSARWGSTDTQYF. CDR3 in DNA: TGTGCCAGCAGTGCCCGGTGGGGTAGCACAGATACGCAGTATTTT.